This T cell receptor (beta chain) was sequenced for a study of blood T cell repertoires in COVID-19 (dated by TCRdb to about 2020). Regarding the complete study: The collaborator samples originated in the United States, Italy and Spain and spanned the acute and convalescent phases of COVID-19. The dataset comprised deeply sampled blood TCRbeta repertoires from subjects exposed to, actively infected with, or recovered from COVID-19. Nearly every sample came with metadata listing a de-identified subject ID, COVID-19 status, age in years and sex. Samples came from the ongoing ImmuneRACE study (first 160 participants) plus 1,254 subjects from 6 global collaborators. The repertoires were released in a freely available public database intended as a resource for research on the immune response to SARS-CoV-2. The material from the prospective study consisted of cDNA or gDNA derived from T cells, B-cell-depleted T cells, or PBMCs. Where available, HLA class I and class II types were taken from metadata supplied by the sample provider and were not determined by assay-based typing. Study-wide findings and limitations: Clinical and demographic metadata were provided uncurated, with the amount varying by source and participant.

Counted from cysteine to phenylalanine, this CDR3 has 14 amino acids. The read is trimmed to its CDR3 DNA, 42 bases read in frame from base 1. Relative to germline, V is 0 bases shorter and J is 7 bases shorter, with 13 bases between their ends. The germline V gene yields SGHRS for CDR1 and YFSETQ for CDR2. This clone has just one count. The antigen this receptor binds is unknown. No much larger clonotype is one base removed from it; base qualities were not supplied. Whole blood was collected in K2EDTA tubes by collaborating institutions according to the institutions' own protocols. Collaborator samples were shipped for TCRbeta analysis as frozen whole blood, isolated PBMCs, or DNA extracted from either sample type. TCRbeta CDR3 regions were amplified from genomic DNA by means of the immunoSEQ Assay, a bias-controlled multiplex PCR. The study's own analysis went as follows. Nucleated cell counts per sample were estimated from amplification of reference gene primers within the assay. To quantify the absolute abundance of each unique TCRbeta CDR3 rearrangement, sequence reads were collapsed and filtered. For each sample, productive Simpson clonality was calculated by taking the square root of Simpson's diversity index across productive rearrangements. TCRdb obtained this table from immuneACCESS and retained in-frame rearrangements with V and J assigned. These tables miss some clones; where compared with another copy, unresolved V genes account for less than half of the shortfall, and the remainder is unexplained. V and J calls and clone size are given by that table; D and trimming were obtained from the DNA. In all, the sample holds approximately 150,000 clones, and about 86% of those were seen once. 2.5% to 4% of the sample is taken by the ten largest.

The sequencing input was peripheral blood. This chain is built from TRBV5-1 and TRBJ1-1, and possibly TRBD1, on 5 matching bases. The receptor's source is a man in his 70s with acute or convalescent COVID-19. The sequence in DNA is TGCGCCAGCAGCTTGGAGGCTGGGGGGTTTGAAGCTTTCTTT. It encodes CASSLEAGGFEAFF.